This TCR beta chain was sequenced during a study of cytomegalovirus exposure and HLA in healthy donors. The study ran its PCR with 60 Vbeta and 13 Jbeta primers. Sequencing used immunoSEQ multiplex PCR; TCRdb keeps in-frame clones, though not all of them. The sample carries approximately 110,000 clones, roughly three quarters recorded once. The V and J ends lost 7 bases and 2 bases, in that order; junction bases with no gene match: 3. Germline V CDR1 and CDR2: MDHEN, SYDVKM. The length of the CDR3 is 13 residues. Source material: PBMCs. This TCR came from a male donor in good health and CMV-seronegative. The rearrangement links TRBV28 to TRBJ2-5, with 8 bases that match TRBD2. The DNA for the CDR3 is TGTGCCAGCACCGTAGCGGGACAAGAGACCCAGTACTTC. This sequence encodes CASTVAGQETQYF.